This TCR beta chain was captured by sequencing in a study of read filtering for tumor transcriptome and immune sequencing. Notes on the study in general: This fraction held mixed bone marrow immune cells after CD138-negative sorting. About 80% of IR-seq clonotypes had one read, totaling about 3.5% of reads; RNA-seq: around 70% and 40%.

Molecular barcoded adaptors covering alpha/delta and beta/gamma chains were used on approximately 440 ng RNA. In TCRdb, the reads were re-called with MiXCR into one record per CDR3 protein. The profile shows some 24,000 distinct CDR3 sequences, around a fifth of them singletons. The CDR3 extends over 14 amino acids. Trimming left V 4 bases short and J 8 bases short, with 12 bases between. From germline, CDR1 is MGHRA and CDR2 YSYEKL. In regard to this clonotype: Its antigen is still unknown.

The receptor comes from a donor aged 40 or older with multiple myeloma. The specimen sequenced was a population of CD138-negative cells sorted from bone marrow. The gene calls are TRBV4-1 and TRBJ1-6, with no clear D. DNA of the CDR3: TGCGCCAGCAGCCGACACGGGGAGGATTCACCCCTCCACTTT. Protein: CASSRHGEDSPLHF.